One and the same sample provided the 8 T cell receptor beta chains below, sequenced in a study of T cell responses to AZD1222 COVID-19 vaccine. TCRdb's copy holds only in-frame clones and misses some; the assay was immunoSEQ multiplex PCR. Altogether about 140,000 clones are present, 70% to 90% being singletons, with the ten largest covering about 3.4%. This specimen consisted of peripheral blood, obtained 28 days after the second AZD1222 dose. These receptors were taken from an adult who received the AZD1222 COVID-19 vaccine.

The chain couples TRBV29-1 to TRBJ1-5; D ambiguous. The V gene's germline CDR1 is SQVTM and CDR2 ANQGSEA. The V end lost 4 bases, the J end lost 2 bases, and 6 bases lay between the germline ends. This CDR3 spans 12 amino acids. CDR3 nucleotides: TGCAGCGTTGCCACGGGCAATCAGCCCCAGCATTTT. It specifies CSVATGNQPQHF.

CDR3 protein: CASSQTSGSSTGELFF. Written as DNA, the CDR3 is TGTGCCAGCAGCCAAACTAGCGGGAGTAGTACCGGGGAGCTGTTTTTT. V gene TRBV3-1 (or the pseudogene TRBV3-2) combines with J gene TRBJ2-2; 11 bases line up with TRBD2. Trimming removed 2 bases from V and 5 bases from J; junction bases left unmatched: 4. This CDR3 contains 16 residues. In germline, CDR1 is LGHDT, CDR2 YNNKEL (reference sequence).

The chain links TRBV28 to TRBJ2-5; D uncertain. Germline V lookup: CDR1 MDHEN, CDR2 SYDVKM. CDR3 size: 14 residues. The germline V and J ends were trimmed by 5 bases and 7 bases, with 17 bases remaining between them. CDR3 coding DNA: TGTGCCAGCAGTCCGGACCGAGAGACCGGGACCCAGTACTTC. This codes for CASSPDRETGTQYF.

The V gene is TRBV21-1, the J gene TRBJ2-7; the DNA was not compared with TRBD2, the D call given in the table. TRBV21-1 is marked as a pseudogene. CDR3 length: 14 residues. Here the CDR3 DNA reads TGTGCCAGCAGCAAAAAGGCGGGAGTCGACGAGCAGTACTTC. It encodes CASSKKAGVDEQYF.

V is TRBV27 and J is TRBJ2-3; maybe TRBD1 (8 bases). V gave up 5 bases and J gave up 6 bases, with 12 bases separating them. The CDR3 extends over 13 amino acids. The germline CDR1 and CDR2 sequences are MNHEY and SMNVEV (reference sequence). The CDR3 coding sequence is TGTGCCAGCAGTCACAGGGGGGGCGATACGCAGTATTTT. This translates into CASSHRGGDTQYF.

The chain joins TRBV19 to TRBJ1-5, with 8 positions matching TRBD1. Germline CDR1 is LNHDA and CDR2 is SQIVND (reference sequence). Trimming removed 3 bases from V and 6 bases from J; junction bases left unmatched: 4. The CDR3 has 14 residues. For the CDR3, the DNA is TGTGCCAGTAGTATCGGACAGGGAGCTCAGCCCCAGCATTTT. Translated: CASSIGQGAQPQHF.

This CDR3 reads CASSLDSGSEQFF. CDR3 in DNA: TGTGCCAGCAGCTTGGACTCCGGAAGTGAGCAGTTCTTC. V gene TRBV5-6 combines with J gene TRBJ2-1, with D hard to call. The germline CDR1 and CDR2 sequences are SGHDT and YYEEEE. Trimming removed 0 bases from V and 9 bases from J, with 10 bases in between. The CDR3 runs to 13 residues.

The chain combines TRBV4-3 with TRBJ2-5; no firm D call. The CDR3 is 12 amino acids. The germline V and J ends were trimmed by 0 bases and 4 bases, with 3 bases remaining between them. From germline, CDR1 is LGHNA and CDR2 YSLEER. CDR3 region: CASSQDRETQYF. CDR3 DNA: TGCGCCAGCAGCCAAGATCGAGAGACCCAGTACTTC.